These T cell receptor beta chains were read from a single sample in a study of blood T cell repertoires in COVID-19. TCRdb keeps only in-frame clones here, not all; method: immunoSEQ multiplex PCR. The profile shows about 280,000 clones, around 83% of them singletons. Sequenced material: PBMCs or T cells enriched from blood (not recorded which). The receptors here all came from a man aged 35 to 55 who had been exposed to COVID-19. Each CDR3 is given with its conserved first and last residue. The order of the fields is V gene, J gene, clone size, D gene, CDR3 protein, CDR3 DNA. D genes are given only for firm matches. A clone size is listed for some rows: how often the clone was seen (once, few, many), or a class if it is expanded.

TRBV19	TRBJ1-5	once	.	CASSEGRGPKNQPQHF	TGTGCCAGTTCCGAGGGGCGGGGACCTAAAAATCAGCCCCAGCATTTT
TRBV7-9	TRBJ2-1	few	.	CASSARGTENNEQFF	TGTGCCAGTAGCGCACGGGGGACAGAGAACAATGAGCAGTTCTTC
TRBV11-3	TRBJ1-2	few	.	CASSPAGNYGYTF	TGTGCCAGCAGCCCCGCGGGTAACTATGGCTACACCTTC
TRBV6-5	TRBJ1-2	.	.	CASIPSTAGYTF	TGTGCCAGCATACCAAGCACTGCTGGCTACACCTTC
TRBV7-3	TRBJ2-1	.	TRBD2	CASSPGLAGFEALNEQFF	TGTGCCAGCAGCCCAGGACTAGCGGGGTTCGAGGCTTTGAATGAGCAGTTCTTC
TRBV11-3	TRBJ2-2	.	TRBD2	CASQRAGAAGELFF	TGTGCCAGCCAACGGGCGGGAGCGGCCGGGGAGCTGTTTTTT
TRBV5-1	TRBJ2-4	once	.	CASSLSTEAKNIQYF	TGCGCCAGCAGCTTGTCCACAGAAGCCAAAAACATTCAGTACTTC
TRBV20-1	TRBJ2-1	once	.	CSAQTGNEQFF	TGCAGTGCCCAGACGGGCAATGAGCAGTTCTTC
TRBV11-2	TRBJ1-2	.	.	CASRYNLADYGYTF	TGTGCCAGCAGGTACAATCTGGCGGATTATGGCTACACCTTC
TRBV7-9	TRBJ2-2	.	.	CASSFGAGELFF	TGTGCCAGCAGCTTCGGTGCCGGGGAGCTGTTTTTT
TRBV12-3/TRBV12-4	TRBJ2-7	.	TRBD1	CASSIQQGAEYF	TGTGCCAGCAGCATCCAACAGGGGGCCGAGTACTTC
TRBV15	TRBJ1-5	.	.	CATSRGGGTNQPQHF	TGTGCCACCAGCAGAGGGGGGGGAACAAATCAGCCCCAGCATTTT
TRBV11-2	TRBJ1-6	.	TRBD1	CASSLDRTGLGSPLHF	TGTGCCAGCAGCTTAGACCGGACAGGGTTAGGTTCACCCCTCCACTTT
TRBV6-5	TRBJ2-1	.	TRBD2	CASSYFSGRAGNEQFF	TGTGCCAGCAGTTACTTTAGCGGGAGGGCCGGTAATGAGCAGTTCTTC
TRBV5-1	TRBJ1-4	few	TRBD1	CASSLVGRGTGGGEKLFF	TGCGCCAGCAGCTTGGTGGGGAGGGGGACAGGTGGAGGTGAAAAACTGTTTTTT
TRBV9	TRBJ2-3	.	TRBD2	CASSVISWREPADTQYF	TGTGCCAGCAGCGTAATCTCTTGGCGGGAGCCCGCAGATACGCAGTATTTT
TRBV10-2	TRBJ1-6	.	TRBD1	CASSRLPGQGASPLHF	TGCGCCAGCAGCAGACTTCCGGGACAGGGTGCCTCACCCCTCCACTTT
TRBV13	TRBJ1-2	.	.	CASSLARNYGYTF	TGTGCCAGCAGCCTAGCGAGGAACTATGGCTACACCTTC
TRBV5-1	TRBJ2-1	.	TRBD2	CASSFGTSGILRRVPQSNEQFF	TGCGCCAGCAGCTTCGGGACTAGCGGGATTCTGAGAAGAGTACCCCAAAGCAATGAGCAGTTCTTC
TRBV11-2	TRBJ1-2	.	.	CASNPLAANYSYTF	TGTGCCAGCAACCCCCTGGCGGCTAACTATAGCTACACCTTC
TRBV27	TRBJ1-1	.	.	CASKRGSGYMNTEAFF	TGTGCCAGCAAAAGGGGCTCGGGTTACATGAACACTGAAGCTTTCTTT
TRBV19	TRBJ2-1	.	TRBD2	CASLPRSGSSYNEQFF	TGTGCCAGCCTCCCTAGGAGCGGGAGTTCCTACAATGAGCAGTTCTTC
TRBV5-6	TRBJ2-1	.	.	CASRWANEQFF	TGTGCCAGCAGGTGGGCGAATGAGCAGTTCTTC
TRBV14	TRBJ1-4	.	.	CASSLPGGNEKLFF	TGTGCCAGCAGCCTCCCCGGGGGGAATGAAAAACTGTTTTTT
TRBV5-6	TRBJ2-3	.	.	CASGRQWNTDTQYF	TGTGCCAGCGGAAGACAGTGGAATACAGATACGCAGTATTTT
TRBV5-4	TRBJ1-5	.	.	CASSLGGGGQPQHF	TGTGCCAGCAGCTTGGGGGGAGGGGGTCAGCCCCAGCATTTT
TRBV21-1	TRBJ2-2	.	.	CASSKGSGRVTGELFF	TGTGCCAGCAGCAAAGGTTCCGGTAGAGTGACCGGGGAGCTGTTTTTT
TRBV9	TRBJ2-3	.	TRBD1	CASSAQPGQGAHF	TGTGCCAGCAGCGCCCAACCGGGACAGGGGGCGCATTTT
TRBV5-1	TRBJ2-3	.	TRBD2	CASSTEGLAGADTQYF	TGCGCCAGCAGCACTGAGGGACTAGCGGGAGCAGATACGCAGTATTTT